A single sample is the source of the 30 T cell receptor beta chains below, sequenced in a study of blood T cell repertoires in COVID-19. TCRdb keeps only in-frame clones here, not all; method: immunoSEQ multiplex PCR. This table has 100,000 or so clones, approximately 80% appearing once. Sample: peripheral blood. The receptor set was obtained from a man between 65 and 85 years old with active or convalescent COVID-19.

The J gene is TRBJ2-5, the V gene TRBV3-1 (or the pseudogene TRBV3-2); 8 bases align to TRBD1. V was pared by 4 bases and J by 4 bases, with 5 bases of the junction left unmatched. The CDR3 has 14 residues. Per germline, CDR1 LGHDT and CDR2 YNNKEL (reference sequence). The CDR3 DNA reads as TGTGCCAGCAGCCGACAGGGGATGAGAGAGACCCAGTACTTC. Amino acid sequence: CASSRQGMRETQYF.

This chain connects TRBV3-1 (or the pseudogene TRBV3-2) to TRBJ1-1; D remains ambiguous. Germline V gives CDR1 LGHDT, CDR2 YNNKEL (reference sequence). Trimming stripped 1 base from V and 2 bases from J, with 8 bases between. The CDR3 sequence is 14 residues long. The CDR3 here is CASSQVLTNTEAFF. CDR3 in DNA: TGTGCCAGCAGCCAAGTACTGACTAACACTGAAGCTTTCTTT.

The chain recombines TRBV24-1 with TRBJ1-4, with D perhaps matching TRBD1 (5 bases). The V end was cut by 9 bases, the J end by 6 bases, with 19 bases between. This CDR3 has 15 residues. Germline CDR1 and CDR2: KGHDR and SFDVKD. Here the CDR3 DNA reads TGTGCCACCGGCGCAGACGATGGGGGGGATGAAAAACTGTTTTTT. Amino acids: CATGADDGGDEKLFF.

The gene calls are TRBV5-1 and TRBJ2-3, with 8 nucleotides matching TRBD1. CDR1 is SGHRS and CDR2 is YFSETQ in the germline V gene. This CDR3 has 16 amino acids. With 1 base clipped from V and 2 bases from J, the junction kept 6 bases outside the gene matches. CDR3 residues: CASSLSTGGNTDTQYF. The CDR3 bases are TGCGCCAGCAGCTTGAGTACAGGGGGTAACACAGATACGCAGTATTTT. The whole variable domain, filled in from reference TRBV5-1 and TRBJ2-3, reads KAGVTQTPRYLIKTRGQQVTLSCSPISGHRSVSWYQQTPGQGLQFLFEYFSETQRNKGNFPGRFSGRQFSNSRSEMNVSTLELGDSALYLCASSLSTGGNTDTQYFGPGTRLTVL.

The V call is TRBV5-1, the J call TRBJ2-2; D is ambiguous. CDR1 and CDR2 from the germline V gene are SGHRS and YFSETQ. The CDR3 extends over 14 amino acids. V was pared by 2 bases and J by 1 base, with 6 bases between. CDR3 sequence reads: CASSFSENTGELFF. The CDR3 DNA reads TGCGCCAGCAGCTTCTCAGAGAACACCGGGGAGCTGTTTTTT.

The V call is TRBV3-1 (or the pseudogene TRBV3-2), the J call TRBJ2-1, with no clear D. CDR1 and CDR2 (germline): LGHDT, YNNKEL (reference sequence). The CDR3 runs 12 residues. The V end lost 4 bases, the J end lost 8 bases, and 9 bases lay between the germline ends. The CDR3: CASSLGVDEQFF. The CDR3 coding sequence is TGTGCCAGCAGCCTAGGAGTGGATGAGCAGTTCTTC.

The chain combines TRBV19 with TRBJ1-2; no clear D gene. Trimming removed 11 bases from V and 4 bases from J, with 14 bases in between. The CDR3 is 12 amino acids. CDR1 LNHDA and CDR2 SQIVND come from the germline V gene (reference sequence). CDR3 nucleotide sequence: TGTGCCTCCGAGGGATCCTCCTATGGCTACACCTTC. It codes for CASEGSSYGYTF.

V gene TRBV30 combines with J gene TRBJ1-2; TRBD1 matches at 9 bases. Trimming cost V 5 bases and J 8 bases; bases outside gene matches: 6. The CDR3 totals 12 residues. The germline CDR1 and CDR2 sequences are GTSNPN and SVGIG (reference sequence). The CDR3 bases are TGTGCCTGGGGACAGGGGATGGAAGGCTACACCTTC. Translation: CAWGQGMEGYTF.

This chain links TRBV6-5 with TRBJ2-7; tentative D call: TRBD1 (7 bases). The germline CDR1 and CDR2 sequences are MNHEY and SVGAGI. V gave up 8 bases and J gave up 6 bases, with 20 bases separating them. CDR3 length: 14 amino acids. The chain's CDR3 is CASLASRGVSEQYF. CDR3 sequence (DNA): TGTGCCAGCCTTGCATCCAGGGGGGTAAGCGAGCAGTACTTC.

This chain uses TRBV5-1 with TRBJ2-7, with 9 bases aligning to TRBD1. The CDR3 sequence is 15 residues long. CDR1 and CDR2 from the germline V gene are SGHRS and YFSETQ. With 4 bases clipped from V and 3 bases from J, the junction kept 8 bases outside the gene matches. The CDR3 region is CASSIVQGAFYEQYF. CDR3 in DNA: TGCGCCAGCAGCATCGTACAGGGGGCTTTCTACGAGCAGTACTTC.

The genes are TRBV2 and TRBJ1-2; no firm D call. This CDR3 region has 14 residues. Trimming left V 2 bases short and J 6 bases short, with 13 bases between. CDR1 SNHLY and CDR2 FYNNEI come from the germline V gene. CDR3 protein: CASSEQRQFHGYTF. CDR3 in DNA: TGTGCCAGCAGTGAACAGCGGCAGTTTCATGGCTACACCTTC. The entire variable domain, with the rest obtained from reference TRBV2 and TRBJ1-2, is as follows: EPEVTQTPSHQVTQMGQEVILRCVPISNHLYFYWYRQILGQKVEFLVSFYNNEISEKSEIFDDQFSVERPDGSNFTLKIRSTKLEDSAMYFCASSEQRQFHGYTFGSGTRLTVV.

The chain combines TRBV7-9 with TRBJ1-6; tentatively, D is TRBD1 (6 bases). Between the trimmed V and J ends, which lost 5 bases and 7 bases, there was a span of 12 bases. Germline CDR1 reads SEHNR; CDR2 reads FQNEAQ (reference sequence). This CDR3 has 14 amino acids. This CDR3 reads CASSPQGLNSPLHF. In nucleotides, the CDR3 is TGTGCCAGCAGCCCCCAGGGGCTGAATTCACCCCTCCACTTT. The full variable domain, rest sourced from reference TRBV7-9 and TRBJ1-6, is DTGVSQNPRHKITKRGQNVTFRCDPISEHNRLYWYRQTLGQGPEFLTYFQNEAQLEKSRLLSDRFSAERPKGSFSTLEIQRTEQGDSAMYLCASSPQGLNSPLHFGNGTRLTVT.

Note on this clone: Other nucleotide sequences from this sample produce the same CDR3. This chain joins TRBV5-1 and TRBJ1-3; perhaps TRBD1 as D (5 bases). From germline, CDR1 is SGHRS and CDR2 YFSETQ. This CDR3 has 14 residues. Trimming cost V 1 base and J 4 bases, with 9 bases left between them. CDR3 in amino acids: CASSLSGGGNTIYF. DNA for the CDR3: TGCGCCAGCAGCTTGTCCGGGGGAGGAAACACCATATATTTT.

The genes are TRBV7-8 and TRBJ1-1; possibly TRBD1 for D (5 bases). CDR1 and CDR2 from the germline V gene are SGHVS and FQNEAQ. There are 13 residues in the CDR3. Trimming cost V 5 bases and J 4 bases, with 11 bases left between them. CDR3 in DNA: TGTGCCAGCAGCCGGACACTCCCCACTGAAGCTTTCTTT. This translates into CASSRTLPTEAFF. Supplemented by reference TRBV7-8 and TRBJ1-1, the full variable domain reads GAGVSQSPRYKVAKRGQDVALRCDPISGHVSLFWYQQALGQGPEFLTYFQNEAQLDKSGLPSDRFFAERPEGSVSTLKIQRTQQEDSAVYLCASSRTLPTEAFFGQGTRLTVV.

This chain uses TRBV28 with TRBJ1-2; maybe TRBD1 (5 bases). This CDR3 spans 16 amino acids. Germline V gene data show CDR1 as MDHEN and CDR2 as SYDVKM. V was trimmed by 1 base and J by 5 bases, leaving 17 bases between them. The CDR3 DNA reads TGTGCCAGCAGTTTATTAGGCACACAATCAGGGTATGGCTACACCTTC. It translates to CASSLLGTQSGYGYTF.

V is TRBV5-4 and J is TRBJ2-3; 11 positions match TRBD2. The CDR3 length is 16 residues. CDR1 is SGHNT, CDR2 YYREEE, per germline (reference sequence). V lost 1 base and J lost 4; bases outside the gene matches: 5. CDR3 bases: TGTGCCAGCAGCTTGTTAGCGGGAGGGGTTGCAGATACGCAGTATTTT. Translated: CASSLLAGGVADTQYF.

The V gene is TRBV30, the J gene TRBJ1-2; 9 bases fit TRBD1. CDR1 GTSNPN and CDR2 SVGIG come from the germline V gene (reference sequence). The CDR3 spans 14 residues. J lost 0 bases, V lost 3 bases, and 2 bases had no gene match. The CDR3 spells CAWRGQGANYGYTF. DNA for the CDR3: TGTGCCTGGAGGGGACAGGGCGCTAACTATGGCTACACCTTC.

The chain uses TRBV7-9 and TRBJ1-4; 7 bases map to TRBD1. CDR1 is SEHNR, CDR2 FQNEAQ, per germline (reference sequence). Trimming at V came to 5 bases and at J to 5 bases, leaving 8 bases not matched to a gene. The CDR3 spans 15 residues. The CDR3 sequence: CASSPQGGENEKLFF. The CDR3 DNA is TGTGCCAGCAGCCCTCAGGGGGGAGAAAATGAAAAACTGTTTTTT.

This chain uses TRBV6-1 with TRBJ2-2; TRBD1 matches at 8 bases. The J segment lost 7 bases and the V segment lost 3 bases, leaving 1 base of the junction unmatched. The germline V gene encodes CDR1 MNHNS and CDR2 SASEGT. The CDR3 runs 13 residues. The CDR3, as DNA: TGTGCCAGCAGTGATGACAGGGGCGGGGAGCTGTTTTTT. The encoded protein is CASSDDRGGELFF.

The genes are TRBV29-1 and TRBJ2-5; 7 bases are a match to TRBD1. The CDR3 is 13 residues long. CDR1 is SQVTM and CDR2 is ANQGSEA in the germline V gene. V lost 8 bases and J lost 1; bases outside the gene matches: 7. Here the CDR3 reads CSFHRGTQETQYF. CDR3 nucleotide sequence: TGCAGCTTCCACAGGGGCACCCAAGAGACCCAGTACTTC.

The V gene is TRBV7-6, the J gene TRBJ1-5; perhaps TRBD1 as D (5 bases). The CDR3 sequence is 17 residues long. The germline CDR1 and CDR2 sequences are SGHVS and FNYEAQ. Trimming stripped 1 base from V and 5 bases from J, with 18 bases between. The CDR3 sequence is CASSLVLVRQTYQPQHF. The CDR3 nucleotides read TGTGCCAGCAGCTTAGTCTTGGTTCGACAGACTTATCAGCCCCAGCATTTT.

This clone showed up just a few times. The chain combines TRBV6-5 with TRBJ1-1; 7 bases are shared with TRBD1. With V trimmed by 6 bases and J by 3 bases, 7 bases remained unmatched. CDR3 length: 14 amino acids. Germline lookup yields CDR1 MNHEY and CDR2 SVGAGI. The CDR3: CASSRTGRDTEAFF. In DNA, the CDR3 is TGTGCCAGCAGCCGGACAGGTAGGGACACTGAAGCTTTCTTT.

V gene TRBV28 combines with J gene TRBJ2-7, with 8 nucleotides matching TRBD2. Germline V CDR1 and CDR2: MDHEN, SYDVKM. V shed 4 bases, J shed 4 bases, and the junction held 12 bases outside the gene matches. The CDR3 consists of 16 residues. CDR3 sequence: CASSSTGGEISYEQYF. In DNA, the CDR3 is TGTGCCAGCAGTTCGACCGGGGGGGAAATTAGTTACGAGCAGTACTTC.

This clone was recorded only once. The chain combines TRBV6-5 with TRBJ2-1; 11 bases agree with TRBD1. After removal of 6 bases from V and 6 bases from J, the junction contained 7 bases not matched to a gene. The CDR3 covers 15 residues. The germline CDR1 and CDR2 sequences are MNHEY and SVGAGI. The CDR3 spells CASRSGQGVGNEQFF. The DNA of the CDR3 is TGTGCCAGCAGATCGGGACAGGGGGTTGGCAATGAGCAGTTCTTC.

The J gene is TRBJ2-3, the V gene TRBV7-3, with 7 bases lining up with TRBD2. The junction had 3 bases not matched to a gene; V was cut back by 3 bases and J by 0 bases. The CDR3 loop spans 15 amino acids. CDR1 and CDR2 (germline): SGHTA, FQGTGA. The CDR3 sequence is CASSFSSGSTDTQYF. The CDR3 region has the DNA TGTGCCAGCAGCTTCTCTAGCGGTAGCACAGATACGCAGTATTTT.

The gene calls are TRBV2 and TRBJ1-5, with D uncertain. The CDR3 sequence is 15 residues long. The ends were cut back, 6 bases at V and 7 bases at J, with 19 bases in the middle. Germline V CDR1 and CDR2: SNHLY, FYNNEI. The CDR3 DNA reads TGTGCCAGCAGCTCTTCCTACAATGTGAGGCAGCCCCAGCATTTT. Amino acid sequence: CASSSSYNVRQPQHF. Together with reference TRBV2 and TRBJ1-5, the CDR3 gives the full variable domain: EPEVTQTPSHQVTQMGQEVILRCVPISNHLYFYWYRQILGQKVEFLVSFYNNEISEKSEIFDDQFSVERPDGSNFTLKIRSTKLEDSAMYFCASSSSYNVRQPQHFGDGTRLSIL.

The chain links TRBV27 to TRBJ2-5; weak D call: TRBD2 (6 bases). This CDR3 region has 16 residues. Germline assignment: CDR1 MNHEY and CDR2 SMNVEV (reference sequence). V lost 5 bases, J lost 5 bases, and 21 bases lay in between. CDR3 sequence reads: CASSSSPAGKGETQYF. The DNA for the CDR3 is TGTGCCAGCAGTAGTTCACCGGCGGGAAAGGGGGAGACCCAGTACTTC.

This clone has just a few counts. This chain uses TRBV3-1 (or the pseudogene TRBV3-2) with TRBJ2-5; a weak D match, TRBD2 (7 bases). V gave up 0 bases and J gave up 1 base, with 15 bases separating them. The CDR3 spans 17 residues. The germline V gene encodes CDR1 LGHDT and CDR2 YNNKEL (reference sequence). CDR3 nucleotides: TGTGCCAGCAGCCAAGATCTGGGAGGGGGGACCCAAGAGACCCAGTACTTC. Translated, it gives CASSQDLGGGTQETQYF.

This clone showed up just a few times. The genes are TRBV10-3 and TRBJ1-2; D remains ambiguous. This CDR3 comprises 12 residues. The germline V gene encodes CDR1 ENHRY and CDR2 SYGVKD. V shed 3 bases and J shed 4 bases, with 6 bases lying between them. The CDR3 DNA is TGTGCCATCAGTGATTTGGCCTATGGCTACACCTTC. It specifies CAISDLAYGYTF.

A few counts support this clone. V usage is TRBV4-2 and J usage is TRBJ2-1; weak D call: TRBD1 (5 bases). The CDR3 length is 15 residues. Germline CDR1 and CDR2: LGHNA and YNFKEQ. Trimming removed 0 bases from V and 10 bases from J, with 16 bases in between. Here the CDR3 DNA reads TGTGCCAGCAGCCAAGAGTGGGGCCAACAATGGGAGCAGTTCTTC. Its translation is CASSQEWGQQWEQFF.